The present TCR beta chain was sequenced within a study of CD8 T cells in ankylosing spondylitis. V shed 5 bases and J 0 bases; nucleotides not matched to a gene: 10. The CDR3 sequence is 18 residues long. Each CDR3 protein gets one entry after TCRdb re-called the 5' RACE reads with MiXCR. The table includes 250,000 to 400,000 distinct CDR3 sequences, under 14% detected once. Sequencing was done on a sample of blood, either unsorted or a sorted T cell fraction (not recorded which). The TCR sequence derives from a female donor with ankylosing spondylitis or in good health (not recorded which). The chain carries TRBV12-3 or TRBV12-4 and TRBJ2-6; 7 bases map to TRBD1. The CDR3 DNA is TGTGCCAGCAGTCCCAAGGGGGCACTAAGCTCTGGGGCCAACGTCCTGACTTTC. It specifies CASSPKGALSSGANVLTF.